These 22 T cell receptor beta chains share one sample of origin, sequenced in a study of blood T cell repertoires in COVID-19. Sequencing was performed with immunoSEQ multiplex PCR; in TCRdb, only in-frame clones are kept and a portion is missing. Counted here are a few hundred thousand clones, around nine tenths occurring once; the ten biggest clones make up roughly 3.1%. Sequencing input: peripheral blood. The receptors derive from a man aged 18 to 30 with active or convalescent COVID-19.

The chain carries TRBV5-1 and TRBJ1-1, with 8 bases identical to TRBD1. The CDR3 loop spans 14 amino acids. Germline CDR1 and CDR2: SGHRS and YFSETQ. Trimming removed 4 bases from V and 1 base from J; junction bases left unmatched: 3. As DNA, the CDR3 is TGCGCCAGCAGCCCCGGGACAGGGAACACTGAAGCTTTCTTT. Translated, it gives CASSPGTGNTEAFF.

This chain links TRBV2 with TRBJ2-5, with 8 bases identical to TRBD2. This CDR3 has 15 residues. Germline CDR1 SNHLY, CDR2 FYNNEI. J lost 1 base, V lost 7 bases, and 8 bases had no gene match. The CDR3: CASTKASGSQETQYF. The CDR3 nucleotides read TGTGCCAGCACAAAGGCTAGCGGGTCCCAAGAGACCCAGTACTTC.

The CDR3 bases are TGTGCCAGCAGCGCCGGGAGCCATAGCACCGGGGAGCTGTTTTTT. Its translation is CASSAGSHSTGELFF. The chain joins TRBV9 to TRBJ2-2; TRBD2 might be the D (6 bases). Germline V gene sequence: CDR1 SGDLS, CDR2 YYNGEE. Trimming stripped 3 bases from V and 4 bases from J, with 13 bases between. The CDR3 runs 15 residues.

The genes are TRBV2 and TRBJ2-7; perhaps TRBD2 as D (7 bases). V lost 8 bases and J 2 bases, leaving 13 bases between the germline ends. CDR1 and CDR2 (germline): SNHLY, FYNNEI. The CDR3 spans 13 residues. The CDR3 spells CASREDSPYEQYF. DNA for the CDR3: TGTGCCAGCCGGGAGGACAGCCCCTACGAGCAGTACTTC.

This clone was counted once. The gene calls are TRBV7-9 and TRBJ1-2; tentative D call: TRBD1 (6 bases). Germline CDR1 SEHNR, CDR2 FQNEAQ (reference sequence). V shed 5 bases and J shed 5 bases, with 24 bases lying between them. The CDR3 covers 17 residues. The DNA of the CDR3 is TGTGCCAGCAGCCACTCCCCAAGCCCAGGGGTTGGGTATGGCTACACCTTC. Residues: CASSHSPSPGVGYGYTF.

Turning to this clone: Different DNA sequences within this sample yield the same CDR3. V usage is TRBV7-2 and J usage is TRBJ1-5; 8 bases align to TRBD1. CDR3 length equals 14 residues. The V gene end was trimmed by 1 base and the J gene end by 7 bases; junction bases not matched to a gene: 3. Germline CDR1 SGHTA, CDR2 FQGNSA. This CDR3 reads CASSLGAGGQPQHF. Written as DNA, the CDR3 is TGTGCCAGCAGCTTAGGGGCAGGGGGCCAGCCCCAGCATTTT. Variable domain in full (rest from reference TRBV7-2 and TRBJ1-5): GAGVSQSPSNKVTEKGKDVELRCDPISGHTALYWYRQSLGQGLEFLIYFQGNSAPDKSGLPSDRFSAERTGGSVSTLTIQRTQQEDSAVYLCASSLGAGGQPQHFGDGTRLSIL.

This chain links TRBV18 with TRBJ2-7; D not certain. The CDR3 runs to 11 residues. Germline lookup yields CDR1 KGHSH and CDR2 LQKENI. Trimming removed 6 bases at V and 0 bases at J, with 3 bases between. Here the CDR3 reads CASSRSYEQYF. CDR3 nucleotides: TGTGCCAGCTCCCGCTCCTACGAGCAGTACTTC.

This chain joins TRBV5-6 and TRBJ2-2; tentative D call: TRBD1 (6 bases). Trimming stripped 7 bases from V and 3 bases from J, with 13 bases between. Germline-derived CDR1 and CDR2 are SGHDT and YYEEEE. This CDR3 contains 14 residues. The CDR3: CASRRDTYTGELFF. The CDR3 DNA is TGTGCCAGCCGCCGGGACACTTACACCGGGGAGCTGTTTTTT.

V and J are TRBV5-1 and TRBJ1-1, with TRBD1 as a possible D gene (5 bases). V lost 0 bases to trimming and J lost 3 bases, with 12 bases between them. The CDR3 has 15 residues. Germline CDR1 is SGHRS and CDR2 is YFSETQ. For the CDR3, the DNA is TGCGCCAGCAGCTTGGCTTCCCCAGGGTACACTGAAGCTTTCTTT. Residues: CASSLASPGYTEAFF.

A few counts support this clone. The V gene is TRBV28, the J gene TRBJ2-1; D perhaps matches TRBD2 (6 bases). Germline V gene data show CDR1 as MDHEN and CDR2 as SYDVKM. The CDR3 contains 14 residues. V was clipped by 7 bases and J by 4 bases, with 14 bases between them. The DNA of the CDR3 is TGTGCCAGCATAGTGAAGGGGAGGTACAATGAGCAGTTCTTC. Encoded protein: CASIVKGRYNEQFF. Based on the CDR3 plus reference TRBV28 and TRBJ2-1, the full variable domain is DVKVTQSSRYLVKRTGEKVFLECVQDMDHENMFWYRQDPGLGLRLIYFSYDVKMKEKGDIPEGYSVSREKKERFSLILESASTNQTSMYLCASIVKGRYNEQFFGPGTRLTVL.

V is TRBV11-3 and J is TRBJ2-7; TRBD1 agrees at 7 bases. The CDR3 covers 15 residues. V lost 1 base and J lost 0; bases outside the gene matches: 3. Germline CDR1 is SGHNT and CDR2 is YENEEA. CDR3 coding DNA: TGTGCCAGCAGCTTAGGACAGGGCGGCTCCTACGAGCAGTACTTC. It is translated as CASSLGQGGSYEQYF.

V gene TRBV7-2 combines with J gene TRBJ2-2, with TRBD2 identical over 9 bases. This CDR3 region has 15 residues. The ends lost 5 bases at V and 4 bases at J; junction bases unmatched: 5. Germline lookup yields CDR1 SGHTA and CDR2 FQGNSA. For the CDR3, the DNA is TGTGCCAGCAGCACTCATAGCGGGAGCACCGGGGAGCTGTTTTTT. As protein: CASSTHSGSTGELFF.

The chain couples TRBV6-5 to TRBJ2-2; D uncertain. The V end lost 2 bases, the J end lost 5 bases, and 9 bases lay between the germline ends. Germline-derived CDR1 and CDR2 are MNHEY and SVGAGI. This CDR3 contains 14 residues. CDR3 sequence reads: CASSYVGSTGELFF. The DNA for the CDR3 is TGTGCCAGCAGTTACGTCGGTAGTACCGGGGAGCTGTTTTTT.

This clone was seen just once. The chain couples TRBV5-1 to TRBJ2-1; 11 nucleotides match TRBD2. V was pared by 4 bases and J by 7 bases, with 10 bases of the junction left unmatched. Germline CDR1 is SGHRS and CDR2 is YFSETQ. This CDR3 comprises 16 residues. The DNA for the CDR3 is TGCGCCAGCAGCGTTAGCGGGGGGGCCGATAGTAATGAGCAGTTCTTC. Amino acid sequence: CASSVSGGADSNEQFF.

In its sample, this clone was seen a few times. The chain carries TRBV5-4 and TRBJ1-5; TRBD1 matches at 9 bases. The junction had 16 bases not matched to a gene; V was cut back by 4 bases and J by 2 bases. Germline V CDR1 and CDR2: SGHNT, YYREEE (reference sequence). The CDR3 loop spans 19 amino acids. Written as DNA, the CDR3 is TGTGCCAGCAGCAGGACAGAAGGGACAGGGTTTCACGGCAATCAGCCCCAGCATTTT. Its protein is CASSRTEGTGFHGNQPQHF.

This sequence joins TRBV7-9 and TRBJ2-1; 8 positions match TRBD2. Germline CDR1 SEHNR, CDR2 FQNEAQ (reference sequence). J gave up 9 bases and V 11 bases, and 15 bases lay outside the gene matches. The CDR3 is made up of 14 amino acids. The CDR3 region is CADQVAGRDTEQFF. The CDR3 nucleotides are TGTGCCGACCAGGTAGCGGGAAGGGATACTGAGCAGTTCTTC. Filled out from reference TRBV7-9 and TRBJ2-1, the complete variable domain reads DTGVSQNPRHKITKRGQNVTFRCDPISEHNRLYWYRQTLGQGPEFLTYFQNEAQLEKSRLLSDRFSAERPKGSFSTLEIQRTEQGDSAMYLCADQVAGRDTEQFFGPGTRLTVL.

The V gene is TRBV6-4, the J gene TRBJ2-2; a possible D gene is TRBD2 (6 bases). CDR1 is MRHNA, CDR2 SNTAGT, per germline. This CDR3 is 14 amino acids long. V shed 8 bases and J shed 5 bases, with 15 bases lying between them. The CDR3 region has the DNA TGTGCCAGCTGTAAGGGACTGAGGACCGGGGAGCTGTTTTTT. This translates into CASCKGLRTGELFF.

The V gene is TRBV6-5, the J gene TRBJ2-1, with TRBD1 identical over 8 bases. Germline V CDR1 and CDR2: MNHEY, SVGAGI. The trim removed 9 bases at V and 9 bases at J, leaving 7 bases unmatched. The CDR3 is made up of 12 amino acids. CDR3 protein: CASGQGGPEQFF. CDR3 DNA sequence: TGTGCCAGTGGACAGGGAGGACCTGAGCAGTTCTTC.

The chain combines TRBV7-2 with TRBJ1-2; maybe TRBD1 (6 bases). There are 14 residues in the CDR3. Trimming removed 1 base from V and 2 bases from J, with 8 bases in between. In germline, CDR1 is SGHTA, CDR2 FQGNSA. Here the CDR3 reads CASSLDQGNYGYTF. CDR3 sequence (DNA): TGTGCCAGCAGCTTAGATCAGGGGAACTATGGCTACACCTTC.

The gene calls are TRBV5-1 and TRBJ1-2; D is uncertain. The CDR3 has 18 residues. V lost 0 bases and J 5 bases, leaving 23 bases between the germline ends. The germline V gene encodes CDR1 SGHRS and CDR2 YFSETQ. Written as DNA, the CDR3 is TGCGCCAGCAGCTTGGGACTCCCCCTGCGAGTACTAGGATATGGCTACACCTTC. It encodes CASSLGLPLRVLGYGYTF.

The genes are TRBV2 and TRBJ1-2; no definite D call. Trimming pared 1 base from V and 7 bases from J, leaving 7 bases between. Germline V gives CDR1 SNHLY, CDR2 FYNNEI. The CDR3 totals 12 residues. The CDR3 nucleotides read TGTGCCAGCAGTGAAGAAGGGAGTGGCTACACCTTC. Its translation: CASSEEGSGYTF. Together with reference TRBV2 and TRBJ1-2, the CDR3 gives the full variable domain: EPEVTQTPSHQVTQMGQEVILRCVPISNHLYFYWYRQILGQKVEFLVSFYNNEISEKSEIFDDQFSVERPDGSNFTLKIRSTKLEDSAMYFCASSEEGSGYTFGSGTRLTVV.

CDR3 in amino acids: CASSLRSPEGSTDTQYF. The CDR3 region has the DNA TGTGCCAGCAGCTTACGGTCCCCCGAGGGTAGCACAGATACGCAGTATTTT. This chain links TRBV11-2 with TRBJ2-3; weak D call: TRBD2 (5 bases). V gave up 2 bases and J gave up 0 bases, with 15 bases separating them. There are 17 residues in the CDR3. Germline V CDR1 and CDR2: SGHAT, FQNNGV.